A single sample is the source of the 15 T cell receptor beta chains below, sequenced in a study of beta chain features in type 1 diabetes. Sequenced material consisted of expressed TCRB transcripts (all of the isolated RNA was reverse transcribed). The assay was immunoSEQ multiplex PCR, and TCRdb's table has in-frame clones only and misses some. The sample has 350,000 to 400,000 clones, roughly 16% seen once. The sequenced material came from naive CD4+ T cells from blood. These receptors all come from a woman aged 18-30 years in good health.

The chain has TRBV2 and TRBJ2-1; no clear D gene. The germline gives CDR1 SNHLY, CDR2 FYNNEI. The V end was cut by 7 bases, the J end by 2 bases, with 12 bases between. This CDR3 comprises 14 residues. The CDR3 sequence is CASKPGPAYNEQFF. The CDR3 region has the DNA TGTGCCAGCAAGCCAGGCCCTGCCTACAATGAGCAGTTCTTC.

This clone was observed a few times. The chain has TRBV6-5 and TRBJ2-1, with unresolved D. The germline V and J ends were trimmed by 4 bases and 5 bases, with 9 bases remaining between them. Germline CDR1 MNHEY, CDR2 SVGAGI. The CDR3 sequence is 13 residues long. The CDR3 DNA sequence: TGTGCCAGCAGTTGGAACAGAAACAATGAGCAGTTCTTC. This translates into CASSWNRNNEQFF.

Here the CDR3 reads CASSSVSQEGNQPQHF. CDR3 DNA: TGTGCCAGCAGCTCTGTCTCTCAGGAGGGCAATCAGCCCCAGCATTTT. This chain links TRBV7-9 with TRBJ1-5; D unclear. The CDR3 runs 16 residues. V lost 4 bases and J lost 2, with 15 bases in between. CDR1 is SEHNR and CDR2 is FQNEAQ in the germline V gene (reference sequence).

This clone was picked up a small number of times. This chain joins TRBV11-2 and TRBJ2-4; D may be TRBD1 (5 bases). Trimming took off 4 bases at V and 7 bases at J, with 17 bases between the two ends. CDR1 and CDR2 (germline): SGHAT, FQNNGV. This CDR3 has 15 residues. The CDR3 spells CASSSPWGKGNIQYF. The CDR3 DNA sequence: TGTGCCAGCAGCTCTCCCTGGGGCAAAGGGAACATTCAGTACTTC.

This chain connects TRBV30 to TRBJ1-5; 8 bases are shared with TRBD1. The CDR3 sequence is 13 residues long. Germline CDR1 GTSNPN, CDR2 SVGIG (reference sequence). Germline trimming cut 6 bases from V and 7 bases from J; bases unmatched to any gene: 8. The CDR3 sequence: CACQTGADQPQHF. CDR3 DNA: TGTGCCTGTCAGACAGGGGCAGACCAGCCCCAGCATTTT.

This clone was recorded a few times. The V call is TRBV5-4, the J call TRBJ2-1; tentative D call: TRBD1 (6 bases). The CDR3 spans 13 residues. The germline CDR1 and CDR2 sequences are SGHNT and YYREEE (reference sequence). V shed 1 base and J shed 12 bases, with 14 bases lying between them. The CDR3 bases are TGTGCCAGCAGCTTGCGAGACAGGAACTGGCAGTTCTTC. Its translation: CASSLRDRNWQFF.

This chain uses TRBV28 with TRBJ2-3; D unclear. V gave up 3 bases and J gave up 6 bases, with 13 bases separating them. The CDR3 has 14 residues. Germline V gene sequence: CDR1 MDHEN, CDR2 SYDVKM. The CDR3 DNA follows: TGTGCCAGCAGTTTCCCGAGCCGCGTGGATACGCAGTATTTT. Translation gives CASSFPSRVDTQYF.

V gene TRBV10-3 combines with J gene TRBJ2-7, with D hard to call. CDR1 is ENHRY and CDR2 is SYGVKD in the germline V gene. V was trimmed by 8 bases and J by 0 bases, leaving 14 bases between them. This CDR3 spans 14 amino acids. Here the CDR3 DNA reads TGTGCCATCCTCGAAGGAGCGCTCTCCTACGAGCAGTACTTC. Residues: CAILEGALSYEQYF.

CDR3 coding DNA: TGTGCCAGCAGTTTTGAGGGACTAGCCTACGAGCAGTACTTC. Amino acids: CASSFEGLAYEQYF. The chain recombines TRBV28 with TRBJ2-7, with TRBD2 matching 8 bases. Per the germline V gene, CDR1 is MDHEN and CDR2 is SYDVKM. The CDR3 is made up of 14 amino acids. Trimming removed 3 bases from V and 2 bases from J; junction bases left unmatched: 3. The full variable domain, in which reference TRBV28 and TRBJ2-7 provide the parts outside the CDR3, is DVKVTQSSRYLVKRTGEKVFLECVQDMDHENMFWYRQDPGLGLRLIYFSYDVKMKEKGDIPEGYSVSREKKERFSLILESASTNQTSMYLCASSFEGLAYEQYFGPGTRLTVT.

This CDR3 is CASSLTGQGSHEQYF. As DNA, the CDR3 is TGTGCCAGCAGTCTGACGGGACAGGGTTCCCACGAGCAGTACTTC. The rearrangement links TRBV28 to TRBJ2-7; 9 bases line up with TRBD1. V lost 5 bases and J lost 5; bases outside the gene matches: 10. The CDR3 has 15 amino acids. Germline assignment: CDR1 MDHEN and CDR2 SYDVKM. Variable domain in full (rest from reference TRBV28 and TRBJ2-7): DVKVTQSSRYLVKRTGEKVFLECVQDMDHENMFWYRQDPGLGLRLIYFSYDVKMKEKGDIPEGYSVSREKKERFSLILESASTNQTSMYLCASSLTGQGSHEQYFGPGTRLTVT.

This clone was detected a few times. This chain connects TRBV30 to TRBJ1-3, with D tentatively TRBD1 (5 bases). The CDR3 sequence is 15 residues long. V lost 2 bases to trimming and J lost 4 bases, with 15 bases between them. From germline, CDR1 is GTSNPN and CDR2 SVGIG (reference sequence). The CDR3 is CAWSHFGGPGNTIYF. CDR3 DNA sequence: TGTGCCTGGAGTCATTTCGGGGGTCCGGGAAACACCATATATTTT.

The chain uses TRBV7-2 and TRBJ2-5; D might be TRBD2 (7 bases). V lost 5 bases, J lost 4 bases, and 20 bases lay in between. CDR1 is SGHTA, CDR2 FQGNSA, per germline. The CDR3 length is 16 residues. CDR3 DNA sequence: TGTGCCAGCAGCCCTCCAAGGCGGGGGCGAGGAGAGACCCAGTACTTC. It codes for CASSPPRRGRGETQYF.

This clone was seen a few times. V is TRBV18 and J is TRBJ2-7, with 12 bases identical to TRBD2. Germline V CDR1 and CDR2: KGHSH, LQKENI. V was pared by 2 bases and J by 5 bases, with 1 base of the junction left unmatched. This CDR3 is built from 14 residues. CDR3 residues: CASSPGLAGNEQYF. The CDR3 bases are TGTGCCAGCTCACCAGGACTAGCGGGAAACGAGCAGTACTTC.

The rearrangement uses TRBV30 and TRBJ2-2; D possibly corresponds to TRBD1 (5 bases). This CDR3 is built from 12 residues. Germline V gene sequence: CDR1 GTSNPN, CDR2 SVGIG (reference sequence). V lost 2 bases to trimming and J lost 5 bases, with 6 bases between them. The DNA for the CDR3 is TGTGCCTGGAGTAAGGGGACCGGGGAGCTGTTTTTT. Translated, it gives CAWSKGTGELFF.

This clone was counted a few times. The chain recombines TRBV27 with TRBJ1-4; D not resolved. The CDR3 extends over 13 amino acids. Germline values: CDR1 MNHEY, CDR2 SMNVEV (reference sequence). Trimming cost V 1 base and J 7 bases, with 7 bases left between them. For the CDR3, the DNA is TGTGCCAGCAGTTTATTCCCCGGTGAAAAACTGTTTTTT. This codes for CASSLFPGEKLFF.